These 3 T cell receptor beta chains originate from one sample sequenced in a study of molecular identifiers for immune sequencing clone quantification. TCRdb reprocessed the PCR reads via MiXCR and lists one record per CDR3 protein. Of hundreds of thousands of distinct CDR3 sequences listed, 25% are singletons. What was sequenced was naive CD8+ T cells from blood, with Jurkat cell RNA spiked in. The subset denotes: FACS-sorted CD8+CD4-CCR7+CD45RA+ naive T cells. Source of these receptors: a human donor in good health. Some libraries in this study had Jurkat cell RNA spiked in.

Points on this clonotype: This sequence may be a read error, since a much larger clone differs from it by one base. The chain is built from TRBV6-2 or TRBV6-3 and TRBJ2-3; D unclear. The germline V and J ends were trimmed by 7 bases and 10 bases, with 12 bases remaining between them. This CDR3 has 11 amino acids. The germline CDR1 and CDR2 sequences are MNHEY and SVGEGT. The CDR3 reads CASNERDSQYF. In DNA, the CDR3 is TGTGCCAGCAATGAAAGGGATTCGCAGTATTTT.

This clonotype has a count of ten or more. V is TRBV13 and J is TRBJ1-1, with 12 nucleotides matching TRBD1. The CDR3 runs 14 residues. Per the germline V gene, CDR1 is PRHDT and CDR2 is FYEKMQ (reference sequence). V gave up 3 bases and J gave up 8 bases; unmatched junction bases: 4. The DNA of the CDR3 is TGTGCCAGCAGCTTCGGGACAGGGGGCTCGGAAGCTTTCTTT. Its translation is CASSFGTGGSEAFF.

This clonotype occurred once. Since a much larger clone is just one base distant, this may be a read error. V is TRBV7-9 and J is TRBJ1-1; a weak D match, TRBD1 (6 bases). The CDR3 is made up of 15 amino acids. The V gene's germline CDR1 is SEHNR and CDR2 FQNEAQ (reference sequence). The CDR3 here is CASSLHRDLDTESFF. Here the CDR3 DNA reads TGTGCCAGCAGCTTACACAGGGATCTGGACACTGAATCTTTCTTT.